The 18 T cell receptor beta chains given below trace back to one sample, sequenced in a study of T-cell reconstitution after alpha-beta-depleted transplantation in children. The authors prepared the TCRbeta library with unique molecular identifiers. TCRdb used MiXCR to reprocess the PCR reads, holding one entry per CDR3 protein. The sample contains some 9,700 distinct CDR3 sequences, approximately 14% of which appear only once. The specimen comprised PBMCs, mostly from graft donor cells, sampled 60 days after TCRalphabeta/CD19-depleted stem cell transplant. These receptors were collected from a male patient younger than 18 who had a stem cell transplant for acute lymphoblastic leukemia, so the T cells may come from the graft donor.

This clonotype was detected many times. The chain uses TRBV3-1 and TRBJ2-1; TRBD1 or TRBD2 may be the D gene (6 bases each). This CDR3 has 21 amino acids. V was shortened by 0 bases and J by 0 bases, with 24 bases between the two germline ends. Germline values: CDR1 LGHDT, CDR2 YNNKEL (reference sequence). Here the CDR3 DNA reads TGTGCCAGCAGCCAAGATTCAGGGGACGAGCGATTGGGAGGCTCCTACAATGAGCAGTTCTTC. Residues: CASSQDSGDERLGGSYNEQFF.

This clonotype has at least ten counts. This chain joins TRBV7-9 and TRBJ1-3; TRBD1 matches at 9 bases. V lost 8 bases and J lost 9; bases outside the gene matches: 8. CDR1 is SEHNR, CDR2 FQNEAQ, per germline (reference sequence). This CDR3 has 13 amino acids. CDR3 sequence: CASASGTGPTIYF. The DNA for the CDR3 is TGTGCCAGCGCTTCCGGGACAGGGCCCACCATATATTTT.

V is TRBV11-3 and J is TRBJ2-5, with D perhaps TRBD1 (5 bases). CDR3 length: 14 residues. Per germline, CDR1 SGHNT and CDR2 YENEEA. Trimming took 5 bases from V and 5 from J, leaving 15 bases between them. The DNA of the CDR3 is TGTGCCAGCAGCCCCCGAAGGGGTTCGGAGACCCAGTACTTC. This translates into CASSPRRGSETQYF.

This clonotype was counted ten times or more. The rearrangement links TRBV5-1 to TRBJ2-1; 10 bases fit TRBD2. This CDR3 comprises 19 residues. J lost 0 bases, V lost 4 bases, and 13 bases had no gene match. CDR1 SGHRS and CDR2 YFSETQ come from the germline V gene. The CDR3 DNA reads as TGCGCCAGCAGCAGGACTAGCGGAGGAACCCTGAGCTCCTACAATGAGCAGTTCTTC. Translating it yields CASSRTSGGTLSSYNEQFF. Variable domain in full (rest from reference TRBV5-1 and TRBJ2-1): KAGVTQTPRYLIKTRGQQVTLSCSPISGHRSVSWYQQTPGQGLQFLFEYFSETQRNKGNFPGRFSGRQFSNSRSEMNVSTLELGDSALYLCASSRTSGGTLSSYNEQFFGPGTRLTVL.

This clonotype was picked up many times. This chain joins TRBV7-3 and TRBJ2-3; D perhaps matches TRBD2 (6 bases). CDR3 length: 15 residues. Germline values: CDR1 SGHTA, CDR2 FQGTGA. V was trimmed by 5 bases and J by 0 bases, leaving 12 bases between them. The CDR3 spells CASSPWGTSTDTQYF. The CDR3 region has the DNA TGTGCCAGCAGCCCATGGGGGACTAGCACAGATACGCAGTATTTT.

This clonotype was seen many times. The rearrangement uses TRBV7-2 and TRBJ1-6; a possible D gene is TRBD1 (5 bases). Trimming left V 5 bases short and J 10 bases short, with 15 bases between. The CDR3 extends over 14 amino acids. Germline assignment: CDR1 SGHTA and CDR2 FQGNSA. The CDR3 nucleotides read TGTGCCAGCAGCCAGAGGGCAGGGTTGTCACCCCTCCACTTT. This translates into CASSQRAGLSPLHF.

This clonotype was seen ten or more times. V usage is TRBV7-2 and J usage is TRBJ2-7; D remains unclear. The V end was cut by 5 bases, the J end by 6 bases, with 17 bases between. Germline V gene data show CDR1 as SGHTA and CDR2 as FQGNSA. The CDR3 has 14 residues. The CDR3 spells CASSVRSPQAEQYF. As DNA, the CDR3 is TGTGCCAGCAGCGTTAGGTCTCCCCAGGCCGAGCAGTACTTC. Looking up the rest from reference TRBV7-2 and TRBJ2-7 gives the full variable domain: GAGVSQSPSNKVTEKGKDVELRCDPISGHTALYWYRQSLGQGLEFLIYFQGNSAPDKSGLPSDRFSAERTGGSVSTLTIQRTQQEDSAVYLCASSVRSPQAEQYFGPGTRLTVT.

The sample holds many counts of this clonotype. The rearrangement links TRBV19 to TRBJ2-1; D gene unclear. The CDR3 length is 15 residues. The V end was cut by 3 bases, the J end by 0 bases, with 9 bases between. The germline gives CDR1 LNHDA, CDR2 SQIVND (reference sequence). CDR3 protein: CASSMAQSSYNEQFF. The DNA for the CDR3 is TGTGCCAGTAGTATGGCCCAAAGCTCCTACAATGAGCAGTTCTTC.

This clonotype was detected ten times or more. The CDR3: CASSFQALEYGYTF. The CDR3 nucleotides are TGTGCCAGCAGTTTTCAGGCGCTGGAATATGGCTACACCTTC. The J gene is TRBJ1-2, the V gene TRBV6-5; D call uncertain. CDR3 length: 14 amino acids. CDR1 MNHEY and CDR2 SVGAGI come from the germline V gene. V lost 4 bases, J lost 5 bases, and 14 bases lay in between.

This clonotype showed up just a few times. The chain carries TRBV20-1 and TRBJ2-1, with D unclear. CDR1 and CDR2 (germline): DFQATT, SNEGSKA (reference sequence). The CDR3 loop spans 15 amino acids. Trimming took 6 bases from V and 4 from J, leaving 19 bases between them. CDR3 coding DNA: TGCAGTGCCCGCTATTGGACCCCCCCTTACAATGAGCAGTTCTTC. Its translation: CSARYWTPPYNEQFF.

Ten or more counts support this clonotype. V is TRBV10-3 and J is TRBJ1-1; D is perhaps TRBD1 (5 bases). The CDR3 is 15 residues long. CDR1 and CDR2 (germline): ENHRY, SYGVKD. Trimming shortened V by 7 bases and J by 4 bases, and 19 bases separated the two germline ends. CDR3 loop: CAIKERGWGSTEAFF. The CDR3 DNA sequence: TGTGCCATCAAGGAACGGGGGTGGGGGTCCACTGAAGCTTTCTTT.

The rearrangement joins TRBV12-3 or TRBV12-4 to TRBJ2-1; D is unresolved. The CDR3 consists of 15 residues. V gave up 7 bases and J gave up 5 bases, with 18 bases separating them. CDR3 nucleotide sequence: TGTGCCAGCAAACGGGCTCGCGCTGACAACAATGAGCAGTTCTTC. It is translated as CASKRARADNNEQFF.

A word on this clonotype: A much larger clone sits a single nucleotide away, making a read error possible. The V gene is TRBV11-1, the J gene TRBJ2-7; D unclear. The V gene's germline CDR1 is SGHAT and CDR2 FQDESV (reference sequence). The CDR3 runs 11 residues. Trimming shortened V by 1 base and J by 5 bases, and 3 bases separated the two germline ends. The CDR3 protein is CASSLVHEQYF. CDR3 nucleotide sequence: TGTGCCAGCAGCTTAGTCCACGAGCAGTACTTC.

This clonotype was counted at least ten times. The J gene is TRBJ1-6, the V gene TRBV12-3 or TRBV12-4, with TRBD1 matching over 7 bases. The CDR3 is 14 amino acids. V lost 7 bases and J lost 7; bases outside the gene matches: 7. CDR3 in amino acids: CASTLTGTNSPLHF. The CDR3 nucleotides read TGTGCCAGCACCCTGACAGGGACCAATTCACCCCTCCACTTT.

This clonotype came up many times. The V call is TRBV5-1, the J call TRBJ2-7; 8 positions match TRBD2. V gave up 1 base and J gave up 1 base; unmatched junction bases: 13. This CDR3 has 18 residues. The germline CDR1 and CDR2 sequences are SGHRS and YFSETQ. CDR3 sequence reads: CASSLSGGSGIGSYEQYF. The CDR3 DNA reads TGCGCCAGCAGCTTGAGCGGGGGAAGCGGGATCGGATCCTACGAGCAGTACTTC.

This clonotype showed up many times. V gene TRBV4-1 combines with J gene TRBJ1-5; no firm D call. Germline V gene lookup returns CDR1 MGHRA and CDR2 YSYEKL. CDR3 length: 16 residues. Trimming pared 0 bases from V and 7 bases from J, leaving 16 bases between. The CDR3 loop reads CASSQDIGKGYQPQHF. CDR3 nucleotides: TGCGCCAGCAGCCAAGATATAGGGAAAGGATACCAGCCCCAGCATTTT.

This clonotype was seen ten or more times. V is TRBV5-5 and J is TRBJ2-7; D unclear. The CDR3 consists of 11 residues. V lost 0 bases and J lost 4, with 2 bases in between. The germline gives CDR1 SGHKS, CDR2 YYEKEE (reference sequence). The CDR3 DNA follows: TGTGCCAGCAGCTTGGGATACGAGCAGTACTTC. Its translation: CASSLGYEQYF.

This clonotype was found many times. J is TRBJ2-3 and V is TRBV7-2; 8 bases match TRBD2. Germline CDR1 is SGHTA and CDR2 is FQGNSA. This CDR3 contains 15 residues. Trimming took 10 bases from V and 3 from J; bases not matched to a gene: 12. The CDR3 spells CATTLTGGITDTQYF. The CDR3 nucleotides are TGTGCCACAACCCTAACGGGGGGGATAACAGATACGCAGTATTTT.